This T cell receptor beta chain was retrieved from a study of cytomegalovirus exposure and HLA in healthy donors. Findings of the study overall: Altogether, some 170 TCR beta chains were recorded as cytomegalovirus-associated. In a later analysis, first-cohort TCR clusters were found to tend to co-occur in the 95 to 150 validation repertoires. Most observed TCR sequences were rare, whereas some public TCRs were detected in many donors.

About this clone: The antigen is not known.

Measured with immunoSEQ multiplex PCR; TCRdb has only the in-frame clones, and not every one. The sample holds 90,000 to 110,000 clones, around 83% seen once. The donors were part of the validation cohort of roughly 130 subjects. That cohort was separate from the first cohort, which comprised under 700 subjects. This sequence originates from a young woman in good health and CMV-seropositive. The sample comprised PBMCs.

CDR3 loop: CASTTSRGNYGYTF. CDR3 nucleotide sequence: TGTGCCAGCACTACATCAAGGGGTAACTATGGCTACACCTTC. V gene TRBV7-2 combines with J gene TRBJ1-2; possible D gene TRBD1, 5 bases. The length of the CDR3 is 14 residues. Germline CDR1 is SGHTA and CDR2 is FQGNSA. The ends were cut back, 7 bases at V and 1 base at J, with 13 bases in the middle.